The 2 T cell receptor beta chains below come from one sample, sequenced in a study of blood T cell repertoires in COVID-19. The method was immunoSEQ multiplex PCR; TCRdb's version includes in-frame clones alone and lacks a portion of them. The data contain about 400,000 clones, under 90% of them seen just once; the ten biggest clones take up about 1.7%. Sequenced material: PBMCs or T cells enriched from blood (not recorded which). These receptors were taken from a woman aged 25 to 39 who had recovered from COVID-19.

This chain joins TRBV11-2 and TRBJ2-5; a possible D gene is TRBD1 (5 bases). The V gene lost 4 bases and the J gene lost 7 bases, with 13 bases spanning the gap. Germline CDR1 reads SGHAT; CDR2 reads FQNNGV. The CDR3 is made up of 13 amino acids. The CDR3: CASSSRNQGTQYF. CDR3 DNA sequence: TGTGCCAGCAGCTCCCGTAATCAGGGGACCCAGTACTTC.

This chain links TRBV19 with TRBJ2-2; a weak D match, TRBD1 (5 bases). This CDR3 spans 16 amino acids. V was cut by 5 bases and J by 3 bases, with 16 bases left in between. CDR1 and CDR2 (germline): LNHDA, SQIVND (reference sequence). The CDR3 loop is CASSRTRTMYTGELFF. The DNA of the CDR3 is TGTGCCAGTAGTCGCACCCGGACAATGTACACCGGGGAGCTGTTTTTT. Filled out from reference TRBV19 and TRBJ2-2, the complete variable domain reads DGGITQSPKYLFRKEGQNVTLSCEQNLNHDAMYWYRQDPGQGLRLIYYSQIVNDFQKGDIAEGYSVSREKKESFPLTVTSAQKNPTAFYLCASSRTRTMYTGELFFGEGSRLTVL.